The rows below give T cell receptor beta chains drawn from one sample of a study of CXCR3-negative and CXCR3-positive naive CD8 T cells. Each CDR3 protein gets one entry in TCRdb, which reprocessed the 5' RACE reads and gives no DNA. This sample's table has about 48,000 distinct CDR3 sequences. Sequencing input: memory CD8+ T cells from blood. The receptors were sampled from a human donor in good health. Some clones in this sample may be carry-over from other donors' samples. CDR3s include the opening cysteine and the closing phenylalanine or tryptophan. The order of the fields is J gene, clone size, CDR3 length, V gene, CDR3 protein. For some rows the clone size is stated as once, few or many, or as a class when expanded; others skip it.

>TRBJ1-2|-|15|TRBV27
CASSQNRAKDGGYTF
>TRBJ2-1|-|15|TRBV7-2
CASSLRQGTYNEQFF
>TRBJ1-4|medium-sized|14|TRBV7-6
CASSLDRLNEKLFF
>TRBJ1-2|-|13|TRBV10-3
CATLIQGNYGYTF
>TRBJ2-1|-|14|TRBV29-1
CSVERDGLYNEQFF
>TRBJ2-3|-|21|TRBV28
CASSPSPGTGGDSSSTDTQYF
>TRBJ2-7|-|14|TRBV5-6
CASSSGDSSYEQYF
>TRBJ2-4|-|13|TRBV29-1
CSVGDLGRNIQYF
>TRBJ2-2|-|15|TRBV6-5
CASSYSTGDTGELFF
>TRBJ2-7|-|13|TRBV27
CASSLKAPYEQYF
>TRBJ1-1|-|13|TRBV5-1
CASSLGKNTEAFF
>TRBJ2-3|-|17|TRBV7-3
CASSPRGPGGATDTQYF
>TRBJ1-5|-|13|TRBV6-5
CASRIYLGQPQHF
>TRBJ1-6|-|15|TRBV15
CATSARDRYNSPLHF
>TRBJ2-2|-|17|TRBV29-1
CSVEDRVAGGNTGELFF
>TRBJ2-2|-|19|TRBV21-1
CASSRVLRTSSLNTGELFF
>TRBJ2-7|-|14|TRBV7-9
CASSPGTLLGEQYF
>TRBJ1-4|-|14|TRBV28
CASSREGAGEKLFF
>TRBJ2-7|-|13|TRBV29-1
CSVTGTSPYEQYF
>TRBJ2-3|-|17|TRBV2
CASSDLPPGRSTDTQYF
>TRBJ1-6|-|14|TRBV29-1
CSVTTGGVNSPLHF
>TRBJ2-7|-|15|TRBV7-2
CASSLVSDGAPEQYF
>TRBJ1-6|-|15|TRBV4-3
CASSQDQGRGSPLHF